The TCR beta chain described here comes from a study of CD8 T cells in ankylosing spondylitis. Findings and caveats of the study: Reportedly, disease-linked clones are significantly enriched in ankylosing spondylitis patients' matched synovial fluid.

This clonotype came up many times. What it binds is not known. MiXCR, applied by TCRdb to the 5' RACE reads, yields one record per CDR3 protein. This sample has 350,000 or so distinct CDR3 sequences, with around 15% found just once. Looked up from germline, CDR1 is LGHDT and CDR2 is YNNKEL (reference sequence). This CDR3 comprises 11 residues. Trimming pared 0 bases from V and 6 bases from J, leaving 3 bases between. Sequencing input: blood, either unsorted or a sorted T cell fraction (not recorded which). This receptor was identified in a male donor with ankylosing spondylitis or in good health (not recorded which). V and J are TRBV3-1 and TRBJ2-7; no firm D call. Here the CDR3 DNA reads TGTGCCAGCAGCCAAGATGGCGAGCAGTACTTC. This translates into CASSQDGEQYF.